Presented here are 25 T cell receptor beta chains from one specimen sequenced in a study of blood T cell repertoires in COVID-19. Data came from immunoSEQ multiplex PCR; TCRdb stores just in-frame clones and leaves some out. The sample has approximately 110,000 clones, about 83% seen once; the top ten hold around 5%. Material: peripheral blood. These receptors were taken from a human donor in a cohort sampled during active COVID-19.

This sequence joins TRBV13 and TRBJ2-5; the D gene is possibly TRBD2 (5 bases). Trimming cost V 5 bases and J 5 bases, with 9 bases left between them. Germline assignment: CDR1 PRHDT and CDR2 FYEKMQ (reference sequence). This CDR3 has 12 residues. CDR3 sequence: CASSLTRETQYF. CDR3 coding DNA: TGTGCCAGCAGCCTCACTAGGGAGACCCAGTACTTC.

This CDR3 reads CASSLIGTGVDEQYF. The CDR3 bases are TGTGCCAGCAGCTTAATCGGTACGGGAGTCGACGAGCAGTACTTC. This chain connects TRBV7-9 to TRBJ2-7; D may be TRBD2 (6 bases). The CDR3 covers 15 residues. Germline CDR1 reads SEHNR; CDR2 reads FQNEAQ (reference sequence). Trimming shortened V by 2 bases and J by 5 bases, and 16 bases separated the two germline ends.

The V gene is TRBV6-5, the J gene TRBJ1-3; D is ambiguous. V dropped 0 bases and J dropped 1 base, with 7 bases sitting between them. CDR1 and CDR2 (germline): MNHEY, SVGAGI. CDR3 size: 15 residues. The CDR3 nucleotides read TGTGCCAGCAGTTACTCGATCGGGTCTGGAAACACCATATATTTT. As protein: CASSYSIGSGNTIYF.

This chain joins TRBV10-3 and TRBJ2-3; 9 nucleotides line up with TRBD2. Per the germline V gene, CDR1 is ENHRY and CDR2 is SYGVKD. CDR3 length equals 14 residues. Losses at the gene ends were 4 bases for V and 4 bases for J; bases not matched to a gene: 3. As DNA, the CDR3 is TGTGCCATCAGTGGTCTAGCGGGATCAGATACGCAGTATTTT. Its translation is CAISGLAGSDTQYF.

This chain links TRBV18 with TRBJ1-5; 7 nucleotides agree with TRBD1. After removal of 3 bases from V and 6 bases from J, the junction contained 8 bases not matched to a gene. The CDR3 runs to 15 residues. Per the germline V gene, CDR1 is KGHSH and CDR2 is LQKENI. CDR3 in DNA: TGTGCCAGCTCACCCCCAGACAGGGTTGGTCAGCCCCAGCATTTT. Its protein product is CASSPPDRVGQPQHF.

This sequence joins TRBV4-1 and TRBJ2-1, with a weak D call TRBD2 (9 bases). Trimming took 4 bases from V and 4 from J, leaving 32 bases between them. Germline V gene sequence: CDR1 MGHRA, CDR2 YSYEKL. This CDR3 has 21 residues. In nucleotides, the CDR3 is TGCGCCAGCAGCCGCTGGACAGGGCGAGGTAGCGGGAGTGCTGTTTACAATGAGCAGTTCTTC. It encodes CASSRWTGRGSGSAVYNEQFF.

CDR3 DNA: TGTGCCAGCTCACTTGACCTAGCGGGACCCTCCTACGAGCAGTACTTC. It translates to CASSLDLAGPSYEQYF. V gene TRBV18 combines with J gene TRBJ2-7, with 9 bases aligning to TRBD2. Germline CDR1 is KGHSH and CDR2 is LQKENI. The CDR3 extends over 16 amino acids. V shed 4 bases, J shed 0 bases, and the junction held 7 bases outside the gene matches.

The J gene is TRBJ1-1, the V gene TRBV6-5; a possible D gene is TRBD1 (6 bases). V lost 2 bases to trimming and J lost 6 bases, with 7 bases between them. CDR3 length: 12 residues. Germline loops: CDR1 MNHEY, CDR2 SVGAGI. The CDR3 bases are TGTGCCAGCAGTTACCCAGGGGCTGAAGCTTTCTTT. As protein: CASSYPGAEAFF.

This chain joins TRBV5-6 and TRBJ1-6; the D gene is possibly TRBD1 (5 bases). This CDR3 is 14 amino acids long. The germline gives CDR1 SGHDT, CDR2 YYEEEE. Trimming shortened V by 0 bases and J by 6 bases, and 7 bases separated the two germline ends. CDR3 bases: TGTGCCAGCAGCTTGGGACAGAGTAATTCACCCCTCCACTTT. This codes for CASSLGQSNSPLHF.

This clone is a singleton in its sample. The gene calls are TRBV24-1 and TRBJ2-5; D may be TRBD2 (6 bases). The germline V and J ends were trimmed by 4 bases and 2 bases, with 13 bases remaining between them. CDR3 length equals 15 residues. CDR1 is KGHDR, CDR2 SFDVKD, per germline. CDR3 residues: CATSDPRRDQETQYF. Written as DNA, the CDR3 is TGTGCCACCAGTGACCCGAGGAGGGATCAAGAGACCCAGTACTTC.

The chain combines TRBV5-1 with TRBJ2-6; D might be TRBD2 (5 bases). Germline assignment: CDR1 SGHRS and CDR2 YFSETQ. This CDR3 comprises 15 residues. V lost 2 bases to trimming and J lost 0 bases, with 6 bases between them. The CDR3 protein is CASSFSGSGANVLTF. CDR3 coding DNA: TGCGCCAGCAGCTTCAGCGGCTCTGGGGCCAACGTCCTGACTTTC.

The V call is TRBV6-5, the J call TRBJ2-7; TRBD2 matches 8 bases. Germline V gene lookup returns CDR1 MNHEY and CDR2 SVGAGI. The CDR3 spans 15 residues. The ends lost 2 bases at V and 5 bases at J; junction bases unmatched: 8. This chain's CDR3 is CASSYGGGRMNEQYF. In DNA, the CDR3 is TGTGCCAGCAGTTACGGGGGCGGGAGGATGAACGAGCAGTACTTC.

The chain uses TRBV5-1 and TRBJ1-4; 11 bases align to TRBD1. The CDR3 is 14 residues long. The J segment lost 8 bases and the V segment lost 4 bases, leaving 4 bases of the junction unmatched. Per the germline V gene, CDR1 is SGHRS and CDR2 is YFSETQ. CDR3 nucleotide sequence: TGCGCCAGCAGCCAGGACAGGGGGCGCGAAAAACTGTTTTTT. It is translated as CASSQDRGREKLFF. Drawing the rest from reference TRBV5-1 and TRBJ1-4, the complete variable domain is KAGVTQTPRYLIKTRGQQVTLSCSPISGHRSVSWYQQTPGQGLQFLFEYFSETQRNKGNFPGRFSGRQFSNSRSEMNVSTLELGDSALYLCASSQDRGREKLFFGSGTQLSVL.

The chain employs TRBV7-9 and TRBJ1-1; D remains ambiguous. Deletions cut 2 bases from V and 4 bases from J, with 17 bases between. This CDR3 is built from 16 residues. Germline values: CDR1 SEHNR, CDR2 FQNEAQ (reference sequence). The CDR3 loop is CASSLSAGGIVTEAFF. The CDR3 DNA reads TGTGCCAGCAGCTTAAGCGCTGGAGGGATAGTCACTGAAGCTTTCTTT.

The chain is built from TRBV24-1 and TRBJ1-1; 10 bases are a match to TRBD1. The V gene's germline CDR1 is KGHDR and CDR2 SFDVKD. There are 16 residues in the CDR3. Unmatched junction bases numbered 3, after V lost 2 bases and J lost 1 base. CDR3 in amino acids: CATSDSRDRGNTEAFF. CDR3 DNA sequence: TGTGCCACCAGTGATTCCCGGGACAGGGGGAACACTGAAGCTTTCTTT.

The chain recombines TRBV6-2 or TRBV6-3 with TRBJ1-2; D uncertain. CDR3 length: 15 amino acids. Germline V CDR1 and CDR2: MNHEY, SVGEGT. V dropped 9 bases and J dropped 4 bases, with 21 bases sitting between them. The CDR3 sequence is CASSVKSTAGYGYTF. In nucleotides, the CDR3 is TGTGCCAGTAGTGTCAAGTCGACTGCCGGCTATGGCTACACCTTC.

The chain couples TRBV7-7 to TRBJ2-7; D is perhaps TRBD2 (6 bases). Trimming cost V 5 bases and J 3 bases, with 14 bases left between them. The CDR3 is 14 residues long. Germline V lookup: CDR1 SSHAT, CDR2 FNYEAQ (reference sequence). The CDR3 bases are TGTGCCAGCAGCCCAGAGGGCGGGGTCTACGAGCAGTACTTC. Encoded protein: CASSPEGGVYEQYF.

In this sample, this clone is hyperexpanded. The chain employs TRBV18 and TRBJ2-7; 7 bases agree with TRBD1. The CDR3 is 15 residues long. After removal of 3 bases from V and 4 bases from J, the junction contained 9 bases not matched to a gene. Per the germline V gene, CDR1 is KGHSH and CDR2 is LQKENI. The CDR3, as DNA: TGTGCCAGCTCACCCCAAACAGGGGCTGAGTACGAGCAGTACTTC. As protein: CASSPQTGAEYEQYF. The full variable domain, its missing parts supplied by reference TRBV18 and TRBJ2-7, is NAGVMQNPRHLVRRRGQEARLRCSPMKGHSHVYWYRQLPEEGLKFMVYLQKENIIDESGMPKERFSAEFPKEGPSILRIQQVVRGDSAAYFCASSPQTGAEYEQYFGPGTRLTVT.

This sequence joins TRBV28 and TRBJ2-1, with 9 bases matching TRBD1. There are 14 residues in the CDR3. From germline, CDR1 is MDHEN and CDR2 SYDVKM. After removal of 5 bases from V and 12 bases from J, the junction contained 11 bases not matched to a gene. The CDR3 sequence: CASSIRDRVLGQFF. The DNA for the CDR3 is TGTGCCAGCAGTATCCGGGACAGGGTTTTGGGGCAGTTCTTC.

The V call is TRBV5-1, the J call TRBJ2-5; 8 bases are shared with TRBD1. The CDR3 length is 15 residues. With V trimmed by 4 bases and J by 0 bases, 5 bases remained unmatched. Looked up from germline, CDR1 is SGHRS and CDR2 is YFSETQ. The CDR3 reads CASSRDRGDQETQYF. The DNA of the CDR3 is TGCGCCAGCAGCAGAGACAGGGGAGACCAAGAGACCCAGTACTTC.

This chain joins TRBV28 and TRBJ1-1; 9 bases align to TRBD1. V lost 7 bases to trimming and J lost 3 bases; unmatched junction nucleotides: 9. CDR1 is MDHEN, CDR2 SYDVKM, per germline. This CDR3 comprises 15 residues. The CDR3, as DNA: TGTGCCAGCAATAACCGGGACAGGGCGTACACTGAAGCTTTCTTT. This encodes CASNNRDRAYTEAFF.

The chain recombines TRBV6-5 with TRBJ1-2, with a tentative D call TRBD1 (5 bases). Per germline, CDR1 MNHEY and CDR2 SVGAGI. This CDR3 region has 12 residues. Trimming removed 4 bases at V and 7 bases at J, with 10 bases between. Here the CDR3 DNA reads TGTGCCAGCAGTTCCAGGGCAAGTGGCTACACCTTC. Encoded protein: CASSSRASGYTF.

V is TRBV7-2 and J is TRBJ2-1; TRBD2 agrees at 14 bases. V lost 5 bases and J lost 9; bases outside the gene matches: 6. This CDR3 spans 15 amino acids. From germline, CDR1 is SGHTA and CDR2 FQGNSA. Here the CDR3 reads CASSARLAGGGEQFF. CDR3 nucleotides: TGTGCCAGCAGCGCAAGACTAGCGGGAGGGGGTGAGCAGTTCTTC.

In DNA, the CDR3 is TGTGCCAGCAGTCCCCCGTTAGGGAGGGCGGGCGGGGAGCTGTTTTTT. Translation gives CASSPPLGRAGGELFF. V gene TRBV28 combines with J gene TRBJ2-2; 7 bases agree with TRBD2. The CDR3 is made up of 16 amino acids. CDR1 and CDR2 (germline): MDHEN, SYDVKM. The V gene end was trimmed by 5 bases and the J gene end by 7 bases; junction bases not matched to a gene: 13. The complete variable domain, with remaining parts taken from reference TRBV28 and TRBJ2-2, reads DVKVTQSSRYLVKRTGEKVFLECVQDMDHENMFWYRQDPGLGLRLIYFSYDVKMKEKGDIPEGYSVSREKKERFSLILESASTNQTSMYLCASSPPLGRAGGELFFGEGSRLTVL.

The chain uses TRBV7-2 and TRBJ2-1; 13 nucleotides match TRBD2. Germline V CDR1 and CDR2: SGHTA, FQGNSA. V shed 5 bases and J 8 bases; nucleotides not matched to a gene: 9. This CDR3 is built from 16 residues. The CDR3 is CASSGRTSGGGDEQFF. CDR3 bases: TGTGCCAGCAGCGGAAGGACTAGCGGGGGTGGCGATGAGCAGTTCTTC.